This TCR beta chain appears in the sequencing data of a study of T cell responses to AZD1222 COVID-19 vaccine. In the study overall: Second-dose groups at about 4 or about 12 weeks were pooled. The study's findings and limits: A reported finding is that nearly half of spike-specific TCRs target unmutated variant regions. None of the repertoires were sampled until the peak T cell response had passed.

Germline V gene data show CDR1 as SGHTA and CDR2 as FQGTGA. Trimming pared 4 bases from V and 5 bases from J, leaving 21 bases between. The CDR3 runs 17 residues. Sequenced by immunoSEQ multiplex PCR; TCRdb stores in-frame clones only, minus some. The top ten hold roughly 2.9% of the sample, which has 90,000 to 100,000 clones, 87% seen once. As concerns this clone: Its antigen is not identified.

This sequence joins TRBV7-3 and TRBJ2-1; maybe TRBD1 (6 bases). The sequence was collected from an adult in good health. The sequences come from peripheral blood, collected on day 0 of AZD1222 vaccination. The DNA for the CDR3 is TGTGCCAGCAGCTCTCTCTCCCGAACAGGGTCAAACAATGAGCAGTTCTTC. It specifies CASSSLSRTGSNNEQFF.